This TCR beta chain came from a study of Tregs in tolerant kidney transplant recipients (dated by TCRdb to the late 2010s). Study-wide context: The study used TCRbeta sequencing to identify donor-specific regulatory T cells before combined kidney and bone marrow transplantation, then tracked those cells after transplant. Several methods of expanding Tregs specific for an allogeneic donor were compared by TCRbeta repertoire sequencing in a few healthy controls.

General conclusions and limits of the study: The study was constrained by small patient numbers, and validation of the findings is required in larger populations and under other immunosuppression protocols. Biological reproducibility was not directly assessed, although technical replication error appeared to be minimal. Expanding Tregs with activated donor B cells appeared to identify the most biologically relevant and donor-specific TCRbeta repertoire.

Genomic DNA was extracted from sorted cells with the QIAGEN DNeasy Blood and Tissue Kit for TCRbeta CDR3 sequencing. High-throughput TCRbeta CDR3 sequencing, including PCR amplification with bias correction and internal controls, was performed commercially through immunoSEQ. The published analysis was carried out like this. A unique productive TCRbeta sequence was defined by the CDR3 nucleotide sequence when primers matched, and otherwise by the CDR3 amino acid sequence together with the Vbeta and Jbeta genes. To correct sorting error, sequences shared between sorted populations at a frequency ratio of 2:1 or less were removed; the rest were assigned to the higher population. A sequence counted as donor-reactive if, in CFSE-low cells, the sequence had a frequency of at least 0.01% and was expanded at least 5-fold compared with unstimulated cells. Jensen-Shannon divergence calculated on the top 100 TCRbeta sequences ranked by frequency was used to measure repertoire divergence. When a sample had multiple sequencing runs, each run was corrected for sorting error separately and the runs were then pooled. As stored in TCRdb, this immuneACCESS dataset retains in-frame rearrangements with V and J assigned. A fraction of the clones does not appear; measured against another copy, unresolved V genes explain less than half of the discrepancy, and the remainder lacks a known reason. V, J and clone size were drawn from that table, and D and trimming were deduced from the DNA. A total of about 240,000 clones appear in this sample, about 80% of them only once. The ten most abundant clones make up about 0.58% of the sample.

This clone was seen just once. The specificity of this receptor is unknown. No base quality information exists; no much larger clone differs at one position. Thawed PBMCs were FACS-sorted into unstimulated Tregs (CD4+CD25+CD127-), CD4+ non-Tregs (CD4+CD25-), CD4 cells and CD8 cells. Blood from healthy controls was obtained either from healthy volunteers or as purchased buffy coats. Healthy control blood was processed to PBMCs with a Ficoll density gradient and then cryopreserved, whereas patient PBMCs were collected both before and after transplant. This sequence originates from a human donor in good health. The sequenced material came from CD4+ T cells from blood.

The DNA sequence reads TGTGCCAGCTCACCAGGGTGGAACACTGAAGCTTTCTTT. Translated, it reads CASSPGWNTEAFF. In this chain, TRBV18 is recombined with TRBJ1-1; there is no confident call for the D gene. The trim is 2 bases for V and 1 base for J, with a gap of 5 bases between the germline ends. From the germline V gene, CDR1 is KGHSH and CDR2 is LQKENI. Its CDR3 holds 13 amino acids, cysteine through phenylalanine. CDR3 DNA only is kept here, 39 bases in frame from base 1.